The subject of this entry is one T cell receptor (beta chain). Study processing details: Reference gene primer amplification in the assay estimated nucleated cell counts. Clones were read by immunoSEQ multiplex PCR, and TCRdb kept only the in-frame ones, dropping some. That table furnishes V, J and clone size, whereas the DNA furnished D and trimming. The data show about 220,000 clones, 82% seen once. These data originate in a study of blood T cell repertoires in COVID-19. Germline loops: CDR1 SGHTA, CDR2 FQGNSA. V shed 0 bases and J shed 10 bases, with 12 bases lying between them. The CDR3 consists of 13 residues. The study drew participants aged about 18 to 90 years from about two dozen US areas.

The TCR was taken from a woman aged 55-70 years who had recovered from COVID-19. This chain uses TRBV7-2 with TRBJ1-1, with TRBD1 as a possible D gene (5 bases). The sample was PBMCs or T cells enriched from blood (not recorded which). CDR3 nucleotide sequence: TGTGCCAGCAGCTTAGCGCATGGGGGGGTAGCTTTCTTT. Translated: CASSLAHGGVAFF.